This T cell receptor beta chain stems from a study of CD8 T cells in ankylosing spondylitis. Study-level points and caveats: Blood of patients with ankylosing spondylitis appeared to be characterized by a TCR beta motif of several highly homologous variants. Researchers reportedly found disease-linked clones significantly enriched in matched ankylosing spondylitis synovial fluid. Prior work had noted some motif variants in reactive arthritis blood and synovial fluid.

V shed 8 bases and J shed 9 bases, with 14 bases lying between them. CDR1 is SNHLY, CDR2 FYNNEI, per germline. CDR3 length equals 12 residues. Researchers built TCR beta libraries using quantitative 5'-RACE with molecular barcodes. TCRdb re-derived calls from the 5' RACE reads in MiXCR, one entry per CDR3 protein. Among 200,000 to 300,000 distinct CDR3 sequences listed, over 9.5% were seen once. This clonotype was observed at least ten times. Its antigen is unidentified. The chain joins TRBV2 to TRBJ2-1; perhaps D is TRBD1 or TRBD2 (5 bases each). The sequence was obtained from a male donor with ankylosing spondylitis or in good health (not recorded which). The specimen sequenced was blood, either unsorted or a sorted T cell fraction (not recorded which). The CDR3 loop reads CASGDPLGEQFF. DNA for the CDR3: TGTGCCAGCGGGGACCCCCTGGGTGAGCAGTTCTTC.